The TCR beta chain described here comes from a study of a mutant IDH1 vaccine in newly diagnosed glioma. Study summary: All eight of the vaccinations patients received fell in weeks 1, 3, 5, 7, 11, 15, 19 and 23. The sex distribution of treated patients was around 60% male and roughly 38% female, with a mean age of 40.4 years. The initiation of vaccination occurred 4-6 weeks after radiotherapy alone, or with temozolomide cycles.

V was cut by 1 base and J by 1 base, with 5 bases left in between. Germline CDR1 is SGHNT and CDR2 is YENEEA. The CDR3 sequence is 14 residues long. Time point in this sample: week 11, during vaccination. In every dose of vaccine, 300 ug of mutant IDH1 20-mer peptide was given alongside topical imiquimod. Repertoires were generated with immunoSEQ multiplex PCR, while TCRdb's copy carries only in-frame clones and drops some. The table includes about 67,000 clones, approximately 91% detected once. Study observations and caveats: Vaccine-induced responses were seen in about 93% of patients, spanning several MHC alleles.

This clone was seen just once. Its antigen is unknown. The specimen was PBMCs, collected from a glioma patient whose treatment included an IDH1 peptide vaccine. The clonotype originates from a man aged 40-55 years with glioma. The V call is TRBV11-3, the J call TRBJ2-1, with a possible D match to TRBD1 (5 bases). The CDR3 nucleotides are TGTGCCAGCAGCTTAGGACAGTCCTACAATGAGCAGTTCTTC. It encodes CASSLGQSYNEQFF.